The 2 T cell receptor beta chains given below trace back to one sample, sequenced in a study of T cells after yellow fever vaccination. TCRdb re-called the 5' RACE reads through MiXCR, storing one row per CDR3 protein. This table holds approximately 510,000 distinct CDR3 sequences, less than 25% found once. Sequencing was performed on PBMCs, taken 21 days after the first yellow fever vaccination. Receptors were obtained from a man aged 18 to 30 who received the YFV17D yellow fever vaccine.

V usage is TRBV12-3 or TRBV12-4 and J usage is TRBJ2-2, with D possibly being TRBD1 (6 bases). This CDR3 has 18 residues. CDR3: CTRSPPPGQTGNTGELFF. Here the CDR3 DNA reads TGTACCCGCAGTCCACCGCCCGGACAGACCGGCAACACCGGGGAGCTGTTTTTT.

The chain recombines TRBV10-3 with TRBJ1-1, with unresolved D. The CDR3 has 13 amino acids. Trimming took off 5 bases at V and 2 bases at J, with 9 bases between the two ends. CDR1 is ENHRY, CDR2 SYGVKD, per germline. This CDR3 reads CAISRASNTEAFF. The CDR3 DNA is TGTGCCATCAGTAGGGCCTCAAACACTGAAGCTTTCTTT.